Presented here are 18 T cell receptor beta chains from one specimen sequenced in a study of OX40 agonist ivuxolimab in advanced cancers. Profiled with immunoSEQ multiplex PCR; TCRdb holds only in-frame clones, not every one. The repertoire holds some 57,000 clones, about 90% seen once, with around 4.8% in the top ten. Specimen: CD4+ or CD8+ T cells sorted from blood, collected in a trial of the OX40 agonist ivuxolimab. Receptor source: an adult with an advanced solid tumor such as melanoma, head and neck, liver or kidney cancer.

CDR3 residues: CASSQEVQGGTDTQYF. The CDR3 coding sequence is TGTGCCAGCAGCCAAGAAGTACAGGGGGGCACAGATACGCAGTATTTT. V gene TRBV4-2 combines with J gene TRBJ2-3, with 8 positions matching TRBD1. The CDR3 runs to 16 residues. Germline lookup yields CDR1 LGHNA and CDR2 YNFKEQ. With V trimmed by 0 bases and J by 1 base, 3 bases remained unmatched.

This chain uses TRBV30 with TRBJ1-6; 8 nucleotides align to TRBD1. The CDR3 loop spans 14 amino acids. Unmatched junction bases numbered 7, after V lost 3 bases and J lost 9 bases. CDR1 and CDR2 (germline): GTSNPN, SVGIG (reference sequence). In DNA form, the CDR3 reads TGTGCCTGGAGCGCTAGACAGGGGAGTTCACCCCTCCACTTT. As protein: CAWSARQGSSPLHF.

This CDR3 is CASSQSTANYGYTF. CDR3 coding DNA: TGTGCCAGCAGCCAATCCACTGCAAACTATGGCTACACCTTC. The chain combines TRBV16 with TRBJ1-2; D unresolved. Germline CDR1 is KGHSY and CDR2 is FQNENV. The CDR3 consists of 14 residues. Trimming took off 0 bases at V and 2 bases at J, with 7 bases between the two ends.

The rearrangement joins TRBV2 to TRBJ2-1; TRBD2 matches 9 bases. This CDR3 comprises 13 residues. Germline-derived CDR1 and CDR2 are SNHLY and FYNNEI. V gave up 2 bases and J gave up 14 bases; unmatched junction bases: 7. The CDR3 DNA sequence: TGTGCCAGCAGTGAAAGTATGTTAGCGGGAGAGTTCTTC. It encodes CASSESMLAGEFF.

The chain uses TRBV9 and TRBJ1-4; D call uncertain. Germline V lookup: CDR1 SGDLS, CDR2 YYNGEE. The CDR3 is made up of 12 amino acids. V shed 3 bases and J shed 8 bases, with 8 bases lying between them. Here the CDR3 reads CASSGTEEKLFF. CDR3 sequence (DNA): TGTGCCAGCAGCGGGACGGAGGAAAAACTGTTTTTT.

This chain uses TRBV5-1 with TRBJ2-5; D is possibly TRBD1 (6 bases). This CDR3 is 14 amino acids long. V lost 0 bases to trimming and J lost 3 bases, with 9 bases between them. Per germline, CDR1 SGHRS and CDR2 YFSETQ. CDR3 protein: CASSLVDSKETQYF. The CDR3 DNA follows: TGCGCCAGCAGCTTGGTGGACAGTAAAGAGACCCAGTACTTC.

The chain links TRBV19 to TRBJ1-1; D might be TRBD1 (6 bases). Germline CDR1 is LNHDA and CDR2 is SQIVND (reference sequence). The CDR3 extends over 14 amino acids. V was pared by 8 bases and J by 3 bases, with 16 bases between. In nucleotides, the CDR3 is TGTGCCAGTGGACCTCAGGGGATATACACTGAAGCTTTCTTT. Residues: CASGPQGIYTEAFF.

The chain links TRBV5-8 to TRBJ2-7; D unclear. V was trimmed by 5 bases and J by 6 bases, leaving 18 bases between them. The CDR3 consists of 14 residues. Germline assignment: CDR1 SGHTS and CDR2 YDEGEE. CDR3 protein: CASRPPGRGFEQYF. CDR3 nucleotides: TGTGCCAGCAGACCGCCAGGAAGAGGTTTCGAGCAGTACTTC.

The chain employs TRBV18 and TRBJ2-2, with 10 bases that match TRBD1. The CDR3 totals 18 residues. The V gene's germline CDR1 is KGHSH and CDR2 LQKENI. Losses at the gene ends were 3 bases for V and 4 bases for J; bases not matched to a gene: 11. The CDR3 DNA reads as TGTGCCAGCTCACCTAGCCATGACAGGGGGCTCGTCACCGGGGAGCTGTTTTTT. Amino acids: CASSPSHDRGLVTGELFF.

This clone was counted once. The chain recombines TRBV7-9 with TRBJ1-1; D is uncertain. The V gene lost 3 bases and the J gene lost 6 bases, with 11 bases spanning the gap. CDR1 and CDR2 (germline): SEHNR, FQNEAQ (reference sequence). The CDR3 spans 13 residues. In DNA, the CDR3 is TGTGCCAGCAGCTTTACGCGATCCCCTGAAGCTTTCTTT. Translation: CASSFTRSPEAFF. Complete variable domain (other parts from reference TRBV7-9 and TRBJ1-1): DTGVSQNPRHKITKRGQNVTFRCDPISEHNRLYWYRQTLGQGPEFLTYFQNEAQLEKSRLLSDRFSAERPKGSFSTLEIQRTEQGDSAMYLCASSFTRSPEAFFGQGTRLTVV.

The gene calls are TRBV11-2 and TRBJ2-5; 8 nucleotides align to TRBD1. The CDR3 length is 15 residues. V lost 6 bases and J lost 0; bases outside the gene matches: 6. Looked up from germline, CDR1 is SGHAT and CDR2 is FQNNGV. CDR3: CASRDYRGNQETQYF. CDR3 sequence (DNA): TGTGCCAGCAGGGATTACAGGGGGAACCAAGAGACCCAGTACTTC.

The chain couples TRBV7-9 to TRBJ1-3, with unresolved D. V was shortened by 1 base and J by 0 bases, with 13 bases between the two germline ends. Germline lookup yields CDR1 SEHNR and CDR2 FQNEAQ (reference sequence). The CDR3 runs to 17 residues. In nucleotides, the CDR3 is TGTGCCAGCAGCTTAGATGTCGGAAGTCTCTCTGGAAACACCATATATTTT. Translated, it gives CASSLDVGSLSGNTIYF.

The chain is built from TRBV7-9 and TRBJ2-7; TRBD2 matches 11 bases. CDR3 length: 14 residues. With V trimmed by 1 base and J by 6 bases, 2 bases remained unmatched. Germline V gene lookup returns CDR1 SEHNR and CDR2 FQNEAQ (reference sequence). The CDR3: CASSLGSGRAEQYF. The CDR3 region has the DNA TGTGCCAGCAGCTTAGGTAGCGGGAGGGCCGAGCAGTACTTC.

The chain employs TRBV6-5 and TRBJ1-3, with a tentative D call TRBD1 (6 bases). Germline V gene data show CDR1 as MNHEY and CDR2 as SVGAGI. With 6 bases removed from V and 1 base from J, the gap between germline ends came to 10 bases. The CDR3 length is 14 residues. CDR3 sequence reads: CASSNRVSGNTIYF. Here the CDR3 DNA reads TGTGCCAGCAGCAACAGGGTTTCTGGAAACACCATATATTTT.

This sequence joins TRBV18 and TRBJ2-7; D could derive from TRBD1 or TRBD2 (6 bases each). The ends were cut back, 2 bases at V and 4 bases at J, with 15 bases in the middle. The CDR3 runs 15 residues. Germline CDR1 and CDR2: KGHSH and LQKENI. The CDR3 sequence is CASSPGAGGGYEQYF. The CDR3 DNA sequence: TGTGCCAGCTCACCAGGGGCAGGAGGGGGATACGAGCAGTACTTC.

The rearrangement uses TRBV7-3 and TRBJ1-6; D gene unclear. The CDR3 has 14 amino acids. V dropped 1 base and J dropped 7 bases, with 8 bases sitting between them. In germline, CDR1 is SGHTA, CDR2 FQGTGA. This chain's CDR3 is CASSLMGGNSPLHF. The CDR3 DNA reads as TGTGCCAGCAGCTTAATGGGCGGGAATTCACCCCTCCACTTT.

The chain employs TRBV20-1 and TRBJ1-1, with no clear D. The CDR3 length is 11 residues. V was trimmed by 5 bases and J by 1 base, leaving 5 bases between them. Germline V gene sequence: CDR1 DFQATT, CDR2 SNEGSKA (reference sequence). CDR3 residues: CSAVKNTEAFF. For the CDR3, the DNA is TGCAGTGCTGTCAAGAACACTGAAGCTTTCTTT.

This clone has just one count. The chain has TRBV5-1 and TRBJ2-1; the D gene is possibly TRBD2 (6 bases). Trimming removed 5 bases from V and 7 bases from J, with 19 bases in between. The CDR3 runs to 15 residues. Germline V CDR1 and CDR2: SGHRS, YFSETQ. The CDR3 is CASSRRLDGMNEQFF. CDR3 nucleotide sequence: TGCGCCAGCAGTCGAAGACTAGATGGTATGAATGAGCAGTTCTTC.